The 25 T cell receptor beta chains in this list originate from one sample, sequenced in a study of early T cells in non-severe SARS-CoV-2 infection. TCRdb fed the 5' RACE reads into MiXCR, producing one record per CDR3 protein. The data show some 66,000 distinct CDR3 sequences, roughly 13% seen once. Sequenced input: whole blood. The receptors were sampled from an adult who was a healthcare worker with PCR-confirmed SARS-CoV-2 infection or an uninfected control (not recorded which).

This clonotype was found many times. CDR3 nucleotide sequence: TGCAGTGCTCCTAGCGGGCCCGGTAGAGAGGCGTACAATGAGCAGTTCTTC. Protein product: CSAPSGPGREAYNEQFF. The chain uses TRBV20-1 and TRBJ2-1; 8 nucleotides agree with TRBD2. This CDR3 comprises 17 residues. Trimming took 5 bases from V and 4 from J; bases not matched to a gene: 16. Germline V gene data show CDR1 as DFQATT and CDR2 as SNEGSKA (reference sequence).

This clonotype was seen more than once but under ten times. The V call is TRBV5-1, the J call TRBJ2-3; D possibly corresponds to TRBD1 (6 bases). CDR1 and CDR2 (germline): SGHRS, YFSETQ. The CDR3 is 15 amino acids. V was cut by 2 bases and J by 4 bases, with 14 bases left in between. CDR3 nucleotides: TGCGCCAGCAGCTTATCGGGACACCAGTCAGATACGCAGTATTTT. Translating it yields CASSLSGHQSDTQYF.

This rearrangement joins TRBV29-1 to TRBJ1-3; D gene uncertain. Germline CDR1 is SQVTM and CDR2 is ANQGSEA. Trimming left V 4 bases short and J 0 bases short, with 7 bases between. This CDR3 comprises 13 residues. CDR3 coding DNA: TGCAGCGTTGGCCTCGCCTCTGGAAACACCATATATTTT. Translating it yields CSVGLASGNTIYF.

This chain joins TRBV28 and TRBJ2-3; no reliable D call. V gave up 7 bases and J gave up 0 bases, with 11 bases separating them. The CDR3 covers 14 residues. Germline CDR1 is MDHEN and CDR2 is SYDVKM. CDR3 region: CASNTYHSTDTQYF. CDR3 DNA sequence: TGTGCCAGCAATACCTACCATAGCACAGATACGCAGTATTTT.

The chain carries TRBV23-1 and TRBJ1-1, with D uncertain. Being an ORF, TRBV23-1 has a function that is uncertain. The CDR3 consists of 15 residues. V was trimmed by 8 bases and J by 4 bases, leaving 20 bases between them. The DNA for the CDR3 is TGCGCCAGCCCTCCGACCGACCTTGTTGGCACTGAAGCTTTCTTT. Residues: CASPPTDLVGTEAFF.

This clonotype was seen just once. At one of its ends the junction is not consistent with the germline gene, which may arise from a read error. This rearrangement joins TRBV7-8 to TRBJ2-1; 15 nucleotides match TRBD2. The CDR3 runs to 22 residues. Germline loops: CDR1 SGHVS, CDR2 FQNEAQ. DNA of the CDR3: TGTGTCAGCAGCCCCCGGGCCGGGACTAGCGGGAGGCCCGACAGCTCCTACAATGAGCAGTTCTTC. This encodes CVSSPRAGTSGRPDSSYNEQFF.

This clonotype was picked up a small number of times. The chain combines TRBV10-3 with TRBJ2-3; the D is unclear. V lost 5 bases, J lost 2 bases, and 5 bases lay in between. Germline-derived CDR1 and CDR2 are ENHRY and SYGVKD. This CDR3 is 12 amino acids long. CDR3: CAISPTTDTQYF. CDR3 in DNA: TGTGCCATCAGTCCGACCACAGATACGCAGTATTTT.

This clonotype was observed a few times. The gene calls are TRBV28 and TRBJ1-2; possibly TRBD1 for D (6 bases). The CDR3 runs to 13 residues. V lost 5 bases and J lost 6, with 13 bases in between. Germline lookup yields CDR1 MDHEN and CDR2 SYDVKM. The CDR3 region has the DNA TGTGCCAGCAGTGGTAATACAGGGCATGGCTACACCTTC. Protein sequence: CASSGNTGHGYTF.

This clonotype appeared a few times. The rearrangement uses TRBV6-5 and TRBJ2-3, with a possible D match to TRBD2 (6 bases). The germline V gene has CDR1 MNHEY and CDR2 SVGAGI. V was clipped by 6 bases and J by 2 bases, with 12 bases between them. This CDR3 is built from 14 residues. CDR3 sequence reads: CASRLEGLTDTQYF. The CDR3 DNA sequence: TGTGCCAGCAGGCTGGAGGGCCTCACAGATACGCAGTATTTT.

This clonotype appeared many times. This chain links TRBV4-2 with TRBJ2-2; TRBD2 might be the D (6 bases). Trimming removed 3 bases from V and 1 base from J, with 12 bases in between. Germline-derived CDR1 and CDR2 are LGHNA and YNFKEQ. The CDR3 has 16 residues. CDR3 DNA: TGTGCCAGCAGCCAGGGTCCAGCGGGGAACACCGGGGAGCTGTTTTTT. Amino acid sequence: CASSQGPAGNTGELFF.

V usage is TRBV9 and J usage is TRBJ2-3; no clear D. Germline CDR1 and CDR2: SGDLS and YYNGEE. Trimming left V 0 bases short and J 1 base short, with 9 bases between. This CDR3 contains 15 residues. The CDR3 protein is CASSVDAVRTDTQYF. The CDR3 DNA sequence: TGTGCCAGCAGCGTAGATGCGGTACGCACAGATACGCAGTATTTT. Complete variable domain (other parts from reference TRBV9 and TRBJ2-3): DSGVTQTPKHLITATGQRVTLRCSPRSGDLSVYWYQQSLDQGLQFLIQYYNGEERAKGNILERFSAQQFPDLHSELNLSSLELGDSALYFCASSVDAVRTDTQYFGPGTRLTVL.

The chain is built from TRBV4-2 and TRBJ2-7; D gene uncertain. The CDR3 is 12 residues long. Germline V gene lookup returns CDR1 LGHNA and CDR2 YNFKEQ. With 5 bases removed from V and 6 bases from J, the gap between germline ends came to 11 bases. DNA of the CDR3: TGTGCCAGCAGCTCCAGCGTGCGCGAGCAGTACTTC. Its protein product is CASSSSVREQYF.

This clonotype was picked up a small number of times. The V gene is TRBV7-9, the J gene TRBJ1-1; D remains ambiguous. From germline, CDR1 is SEHNR and CDR2 FQNEAQ (reference sequence). Deletions cut 5 bases from V and 1 base from J, with 11 bases between. This CDR3 comprises 14 residues. CDR3 sequence (DNA): TGTGCCAGCAGCCCAACTGCATGGAACACTGAAGCTTTCTTT. Amino acid sequence: CASSPTAWNTEAFF.

The V gene is TRBV6-1, the J gene TRBJ2-1; 10 bases are shared with TRBD2. Looked up from germline, CDR1 is MNHNS and CDR2 is SASEGT. The CDR3 is made up of 15 amino acids. V gave up 4 bases and J gave up 8 bases; unmatched junction bases: 8. CDR3 in DNA: TGTGCCAGCAGTGCATCCAAGCGGGAGGGCCATGAGCAGTTCTTC. Protein: CASSASKREGHEQFF.

This clonotype has ten or more counts. The gene calls are TRBV7-6 and TRBJ2-7, with D perhaps matching TRBD2 (6 bases). V lost 5 bases and J lost 3, with 14 bases in between. The germline V gene has CDR1 SGHVS and CDR2 FNYEAQ. This CDR3 has 14 residues. CDR3 sequence (DNA): TGTGCCAGCAGCCCGGGACTTACCTACTACGAGCAGTACTTC. It encodes CASSPGLTYYEQYF.

This clonotype was counted many times. The chain combines TRBV27 with TRBJ1-2; the match to TRBD1 covers 8 bases. V lost 2 bases, J lost 2 bases, and 7 bases stayed unmatched. The CDR3 loop spans 16 amino acids. From germline, CDR1 is MNHEY and CDR2 SMNVEV (reference sequence). CDR3 nucleotide sequence: TGTGCCAGCAGTTTAGCCCCTGGACAGGGAAACTATGGCTACACCTTC. This sequence encodes CASSLAPGQGNYGYTF.

This clonotype was seen a handful of times. The chain employs TRBV29-1 and TRBJ2-7; TRBD1 matches 10 bases. Germline CDR1 reads SQVTM; CDR2 reads ANQGSEA. J was trimmed by 4 bases and V by 7 bases; bases with no gene match: 7. CDR3 length: 13 residues. The CDR3, as DNA: TGCAGCGCCCGGACAGGGGGGGGGTACGAGCAGTACTTC. Amino acid sequence: CSARTGGGYEQYF.

J is TRBJ2-5 and V is TRBV7-8, with 10 bases identical to TRBD2. Germline V gene data show CDR1 as SGHVS and CDR2 as FQNEAQ. Trimming at V came to 5 bases and at J to 3 bases, leaving 6 bases not matched to a gene. The CDR3 consists of 15 residues. CDR3 in amino acids: CASSPRTSGEETQYF. CDR3 sequence (DNA): TGTGCCAGCAGCCCTCGGACTAGCGGTGAAGAGACCCAGTACTTC. Full variable domain (remainder filled in from reference TRBV7-8 and TRBJ2-5): GAGVSQSPRYKVAKRGQDVALRCDPISGHVSLFWYQQALGQGPEFLTYFQNEAQLDKSGLPSDRFFAERPEGSVSTLKIQRTQQEDSAVYLCASSPRTSGEETQYFGPGTRLLVL.

This clonotype appeared a few times. The CDR3 is CASSFQGREQYF. In nucleotides, the CDR3 is TGTGCCAGCAGTTTCCAGGGGAGGGAGCAGTACTTC. The V and J genes are TRBV12-3 or TRBV12-4 and TRBJ2-7; D might be TRBD1 or TRBD2, each matching 6 bases. Trimming cost V 3 bases and J 7 bases, with 10 bases left between them. The CDR3 has 12 residues.

The J gene is TRBJ1-2, the V gene TRBV6-6, with 7 bases matching TRBD1. This CDR3 has 13 residues. V trimming: 11 bases; J trimming: 6 bases; junction bases outside the gene matches: 12. Germline V gene data show CDR1 as MNHNY and CDR2 as SVGAGI (reference sequence). The CDR3 DNA is TGTGCCTGCTCCCTAGGGACAGCAAATGGCTACACCTTC. Translation gives CACSLGTANGYTF.

The V gene is TRBV28, the J gene TRBJ1-1, with D possibly being TRBD1 (6 bases). Germline loops: CDR1 MDHEN, CDR2 SYDVKM. The CDR3 is made up of 11 amino acids. The V and J ends lost 6 bases and 8 bases respectively, with 10 bases between them. CDR3 nucleotide sequence: TGTGCCAGCAGCGCAGGGGTCGAAGCTTTCTTT. It translates to CASSAGVEAFF.

The chain is built from TRBV5-6 and TRBJ2-7, with unresolved D. The CDR3 consists of 12 residues. The V end was cut by 3 bases, the J end by 0 bases, with 4 bases between. CDR1 SGHDT and CDR2 YYEEEE come from the germline V gene. The CDR3 spells CASSSSSYEQYF. For the CDR3, the DNA is TGTGCCAGCAGCTCGAGCTCCTACGAGCAGTACTTC.

This sequence joins TRBV2 and TRBJ2-2; TRBD1 is a possible D gene (6 bases). From germline, CDR1 is SNHLY and CDR2 FYNNEI. The CDR3 totals 14 residues. Trimming left V 6 bases short and J 3 bases short, with 11 bases between. CDR3 sequence (DNA): TGTGCCAGCAGCGACAGGTCAGACACCGGGGAGCTGTTTTTT. Translation gives CASSDRSDTGELFF.

This clonotype came up a few times. J is TRBJ1-3 and V is TRBV11-2; D remains unclear. The V end lost 4 bases, the J end lost 2 bases, and 9 bases lay between the germline ends. Germline CDR1 and CDR2: SGHAT and FQNNGV. The CDR3 runs to 14 residues. CDR3: CASSSRIAGNTIYF. Written as DNA, the CDR3 is TGTGCCAGCAGCTCGCGTATAGCTGGAAACACCATATATTTT.

The chain couples TRBV29-1 to TRBJ1-1; D remains unclear. The germline V gene has CDR1 SQVTM and CDR2 ANQGSEA. Trimming pared 4 bases from V and 0 bases from J, leaving 9 bases between. This CDR3 has 13 amino acids. CDR3 coding DNA: TGCAGCGTTGCCCGACGGCTGAACACTGAAGCTTTCTTT. This gives the protein CSVARRLNTEAFF. The full variable domain, rest sourced from reference TRBV29-1 and TRBJ1-1, is SAVISQKPSRDICQRGTSLTIQCQVDSQVTMMFWYRQQPGQSLTLIATANQGSEATYESGFVIDKFPISRPNLTFSTLTVSNMSPEDSSIYLCSVARRLNTEAFFGQGTRLTVV.